This TCR beta chain was sequenced during a study of blood T cell repertoires in COVID-19. Study overall: COVID-19 samples from acute and convalescent phases originated in the United States, Italy and Spain.

In the source study's methods: Nucleated cell number was recorded as an estimate derived from reference gene primer amplification. Profiled with immunoSEQ multiplex PCR; TCRdb holds only in-frame clones, not every one. D and trimming were read from the DNA, whereas the V and J calls and clone size are those reported in that table. Among about 370,000 clones listed, under 90% were seen once. The CDR3 has 12 amino acids. The V end lost 2 bases, the J end lost 8 bases, and 9 bases lay between the germline ends. This clone was seen only a few times. Participants were placed into cohorts based on the clinical history they reported. The recovered donors of Cohort 3 showed two negative PCRs, clearance, or symptom resolution.

This TCR was sampled from a woman aged 25 to 45 who had recovered from COVID-19. The V call is TRBV12-3 or TRBV12-4, the J call TRBJ1-2, with D tentatively TRBD1 (5 bases). Sequenced material: PBMCs or T cells enriched from blood (not recorded which). The CDR3 spells CASSLSQGGYTF. The CDR3 DNA sequence: TGTGCCAGCAGTTTATCCCAGGGAGGCTACACCTTC.